This TCR beta chain came from a study of blood T cell repertoires in COVID-19 (dated by TCRdb to 2018 to 2020). Regarding the study in general: Samples covering the acute and convalescent phases of COVID-19 were provided by collaborators in the United States, Italy and Spain. The prospective study material was composed of cDNA or gDNA derived from T cells, B-cell-depleted T cells, or PBMCs. Subjects who had been exposed to COVID-19, were actively infected with it, or had recovered from it provided the deeply sampled blood TCRbeta repertoires that made up the dataset. The repertoires were made available in a free public database intended to serve as a resource for research on the immune response to SARS-CoV-2. Samples came from the ongoing ImmuneRACE study (first 160 participants) plus 1,254 subjects from 6 global collaborators. Nearly every sample came with metadata listing a de-identified subject ID, COVID-19 status, age in years and sex. Where HLA class I and class II types were available, the types were taken from metadata supplied by the sample provider, not from assay-based typing.

The collaborating institutions used their own protocols to collect whole blood in K2EDTA tubes. Collaborator samples were shipped for TCRbeta analysis as frozen whole blood, isolated PBMCs, or DNA extracted from either sample type. Overall study outcomes, separate from this receptor: Clinical and demographic metadata were provided uncurated, with the amount varying by source and participant.

This clone was seen only once. Its antigen is unknown. Base qualities are not provided; no much larger clone lies one nucleotide away. The immunoSEQ Assay, a bias-controlled multiplex PCR, was used to amplify TCRbeta CDR3 regions from genomic DNA. In the source study's methods: The number of nucleated cells in each sample was estimated from the amplification of reference gene primers within the assay. To quantify the absolute abundance of each unique TCRbeta CDR3 rearrangement, sequence reads were collapsed and filtered. For each sample, productive Simpson clonality was calculated as the square root of Simpson's diversity index across productive rearrangements. TCRdb's version of the immuneACCESS table is confined to in-frame rearrangements and falls short of the full clone set. An unresolved V gene accounts for under half of the shortfall where checked; the remainder is of unknown origin. V and J calls and clone size come straight from that table; D and trimming were deduced from the DNA. A total of 100,000 to 150,000 clones appear in this sample, roughly 82% of them only once. The ten largest make up approximately 5% of the sample.

This clonotype was obtained from a human donor in a cohort sampled during active COVID-19. The sequenced sample was peripheral blood.

The DNA sequence follows: TGTGCCAGCAGCCAAGGGGCCGTTTCGGGGGGCGTTGACATTCAGTACTTC. It codes for CASSQGAVSGGVDIQYF. Recombination linked TRBV3-1 (or the pseudogene TRBV3-2) to TRBJ2-4, and possibly TRBD2, on 7 matching bases. From the germline V gene (reference sequence), CDR1 is LGHDT and CDR2 is YNNKEL. The CDR3 covers 17 residues, taking in both the cysteine and the phenylalanine. The CDR3 DNA has 51 bases and is translated from base 1. Trimming removed 1 base from V and 8 bases from J, leaving 21 bases between the germline ends.